This is a list of T cell receptor beta chains from one sample in a study of blood T cells in healthy people across ages. In TCRdb, the 5' RACE reads were re-called with MiXCR into one record per CDR3 protein. The sample contains about a million distinct CDR3 sequences, roughly 52% of which appear only once. The sample taken for sequencing was blood. The receptor source for this set is a young man in good health. CDR3s leave out the opening cysteine and the closing phenylalanine or tryptophan.

TRBJ2-7	TRBV6-6	ASRPDTYEQY
TRBJ2-3	TRBV29-1	SVEIAGTDTQY
TRBJ2-1	TRBV7-3	ASSGGRDNEQF
TRBJ1-2	TRBV6-1	ASSASDGGRYT
TRBJ2-3	TRBV20-1	SASRQGGDTQY
TRBJ2-7	TRBV18	ASSNGQGALGEQY
TRBJ2-5	TRBV4-2	ASSQDISGGYQETQY
TRBJ2-1	TRBV4-2	ASSPGTPNYNEQF
-	TRBV6-2/TRBV6-3	ASRPGLAVYEQY
TRBJ2-1	TRBV27	ASRGAGGSYEQF
TRBJ2-7	TRBV9	ASSEETGIIYEQY
TRBJ2-3	TRBV7-2	ASSFDRRTDTQY
TRBJ2-6	TRBV5-1	ASGLRDSGANVLT
TRBJ2-3	TRBV29-1	SATLAASGVTDTQY
TRBJ2-7	TRBV10-3	AISRPGTYEQY
TRBJ1-3	TRBV12-3/TRBV12-4	ASSADSGNTIY